This T cell receptor beta chain was recorded in a study of blood T cell repertoires in COVID-19. Here immunoSEQ multiplex PCR was the method, and the copy in TCRdb shows in-frame clones only, minus some. The sample shows around 140,000 clones, 84% of them seen only once. The sequenced sample was peripheral blood. This clonotype originated in a man aged 25-45 years with COVID-19, enrolled during active disease.

The CDR3 DNA follows: TGTGCCAGTAGTCCCCTCCTTGGACTGGCGTCTAGCTACACCTTC. Translation gives CASSPLLGLASSYTF. This chain uses TRBV19 with TRBJ1-2, with D hard to call. Germline loops: CDR1 LNHDA, CDR2 SQIVND (reference sequence). The CDR3 is made up of 15 amino acids. Trimming removed 5 bases from V and 9 bases from J, with 22 bases in between. The full variable domain, in which reference TRBV19 and TRBJ1-2 provide the parts outside the CDR3, is DGGITQSPKYLFRKEGQNVTLSCEQNLNHDAMYWYRQDPGQGLRLIYYSQIVNDFQKGDIAEGYSVSREKKESFPLTVTSAQKNPTAFYLCASSPLLGLASSYTFGSGTRLTVV.